This T cell receptor (beta chain) stems from a study of shared clonotypes between healthy human individuals (dated by TCRdb to about 2020). In the study overall: The cohort included a few men and a couple of women between 18 and 49 years of age. Blood TCR repertoires of a handful of healthy adults were deeply sequenced to estimate repertoire size and the extent of clonotype sharing between individuals. To increase sequencing depth and limit assay-specific biases, TCR repertoire library preparation and sequencing were carried out by different laboratories using diverse techniques. For each donor, CD4 naive and CD4 memory were each run on three plates, CD8 naive on two plates, and CD8 memory on one plate. Between about 0.8 and 9 billion PBMCs per donor were obtained by leukapheresis.

For the CD8 naive samples, CD45RO-negative cells were positively selected for CCR7, yielding a CD45RA+CCR7+ population from which TemRA cells were excluded. Healthy HIV-negative adults with no recently reported acute infections or vaccinations were included as donors. Every donor was a Caucasian adult living in Nashville, Tennessee, USA. Blood was collected by leukapheresis, and PBMCs were isolated by Ficoll-Histopaque density gradient centrifugation and then cryopreserved in liquid nitrogen vapor phase. Analytical flow cytometry was used to check the purity and quantity of every magnetically sorted T cell population. From each sorted fraction, genomic DNA was isolated and quantified by UV absorbance on a Nanodrop 2000c. Using the deep immunoSEQ assay, TCR CDR3 regions were amplified from genomic DNA by multiplex PCR. Extracted genomic DNA from each cell subset was distributed evenly across all wells of several immunoSEQ 96-well plates, and each plate was treated as a replicate. For sorted subsets, roughly 200 ng of genomic DNA, equivalent to around 31,000 T cell genomes, went into each replicate PCR. Purified libraries were quantified with a Qubit 3.0 fluorometer, sized on a Bioanalyzer 2100, and re-quantified with the KAPA Library Quantification kit. Every immunoSEQ 96-well plate was sequenced on a separate single-read 150-cycle Illumina NextSeq 550 flow cell. The original pipeline was this. Because the immunoSEQ output held only junctional sequences and lacked quality scores, the filtering could not match the filtering applied to full-length reads. To assign V/J genes and CDR3, sequences were annotated using PyIR, a Python wrapper for IgBLAST v1.9, with IMGT germline references. Any read was removed if the V/J assignment was weak (E-value above 1e-6), the CDR3 was missing, or the read contained stop codons, out-of-frame junctions, or ambiguous translated residues. V3J clonotypes were defined as sequences sharing an identical inferred V gene, J gene, and CDR3 amino acid sequence. To compute the percentage overlap between repertoires, the number of shared unique clonotypes was divided by the size of the smaller repertoire. Three approaches were used to assess repertoire richness: RTK rarefaction, the Chao1 estimator, and Recon v2.1 estimates of unobserved clonotypes. For all TCRbeta clonotypes obtained by the gDNA method from a handful of donors, generation probabilities were computed with OLGA. TCRdb's version of the immuneACCESS table is confined to in-frame rearrangements and falls short of the full clone set. An unresolved V gene accounts for under half of the shortfall where checked; the remainder is of unknown origin. The V and J calls and clone size were taken over from that table, and D and trimming were inferred from the DNA. Within this sample are hundreds of thousands of clones, with 85% to 95% of them counted one time only. Around 24% of the sample goes to the ten largest clones.

Summary of the overall study and its limitations: Naive subsets generally had larger estimated clonotype richness than memory subsets. Sampling was limited to blood, and TCR repertoires in tissue likely differ from TCR repertoires in blood. Clonotypes shared by all four sorted-subset donors showed higher generation probabilities than non-shared clonotypes. Pairwise subsampling indicated that sequencing depth was expected to affect the degree of clonotype sharing among donors. The genetic and exposure-history diversity represented was limited by the small number of donors. When a handful of donors were compared, the shared fraction of clonotypes was 5% to 6.5% for naive CD4, about 4% for naive CD8, 2% to 2.5% for memory CD4, and 0.3% to 0.5% for memory CD8. Rarefaction of sorted-subset datasets indicated incomplete sequencing despite the large sequencing depth.

Concerning this clone itself: What antigen it recognizes has not been identified. No base-level quality is on record; no much larger clone is a single base apart.

The sequence was collected from a man in his thirties or forties in good health. The source material was naive CD8+ T cells sorted from blood. In light of the paper, this sample's cell subset or site label describes: CD45RA+CCR7+.

The CDR3 region: CASSFQGQETQYF. The DNA sequence is TGTGCCAGCAGTTTTCAGGGCCAAGAGACCCAGTACTTC. The chain is assembled from TRBV28 and TRBJ2-5; the D gene is possibly TRBD1, with 5 bases matching. The CDR3 spans 13 residues, from the cysteine through the phenylalanine. Only the CDR3 DNA stays, 39 bases, in frame from base 1. Taken from the germline V gene, the CDR1 and CDR2 loops are MDHEN and SYDVKM. V sheds 3 bases and J sheds 1 base, leaving 6 bases between their ends.